These 25 T cell receptor beta chains were sequenced from one sample in a study of cytomegalovirus exposure and HLA in healthy donors. The PCR used 60 Vbeta and 13 Jbeta primers. Using immunoSEQ multiplex PCR, the repertoire was profiled, and TCRdb retains in-frame clones only, with some absent. The sample holds around 160,000 clones; about 80% are singletons and the top ten take roughly 10%. What was sequenced was PBMCs. These receptors all come from a man aged 18 to 30 in good health and CMV-seropositive.

The chain uses TRBV4-1 and TRBJ2-7; D possibly corresponds to TRBD2 (7 bases). Germline V CDR1 and CDR2: MGHRA, YSYEKL. The germline V and J ends were trimmed by 3 bases and 0 bases, with 12 bases remaining between them. This CDR3 is 15 amino acids long. CDR3 amino acids: CASSQGGGSSYEQYF. The CDR3 DNA reads TGCGCCAGCAGCCAGGGGGGGGGCTCCTCCTACGAGCAGTACTTC.

The chain combines TRBV29-1 with TRBJ1-1; D gene uncertain. Germline V gene data show CDR1 as SQVTM and CDR2 as ANQGSEA. The V gene lost 6 bases and the J gene lost 11 bases, with 13 bases spanning the gap. The CDR3 has 10 amino acids. As DNA, the CDR3 is TGCAGCGTCAATCCCCTGAGCGCTTTCTTT. Its translation is CSVNPLSAFF.

This clone appeared a single time. The rearrangement joins TRBV5-4 to TRBJ2-7; D perhaps matches TRBD1 (5 bases). Per germline, CDR1 SGHNT and CDR2 YYREEE (reference sequence). The CDR3 loop spans 14 amino acids. V lost 0 bases, J lost 2 bases, and 9 bases lay in between. CDR3 coding DNA: TGTGCCAGCAGCTTGGCGTGGGGCACCTACGAGCAGTACTTC. Its protein is CASSLAWGTYEQYF.

The J gene is TRBJ1-5, the V gene TRBV29-1; weak D call: TRBD1 (5 bases). Trimming removed 6 bases at V and 4 bases at J, with 16 bases between. The CDR3 is made up of 14 amino acids. In germline, CDR1 is SQVTM, CDR2 ANQGSEA. The CDR3 loop reads CSVRTGGRNQPQHF. The CDR3 DNA sequence: TGCAGCGTCCGTACGGGGGGACGGAATCAGCCCCAGCATTTT.

The chain couples TRBV6-5 to TRBJ2-1, with TRBD2 as a possible D gene (6 bases). Germline V gives CDR1 MNHEY, CDR2 SVGAGI. Trimming stripped 4 bases from V and 8 bases from J, with 21 bases between. This CDR3 contains 16 residues. CDR3 nucleotides: TGTGCCAGCAGTTCCCCGTTCGGGGGAGGAAGCTATGAGCAGTTCTTC. Protein product: CASSSPFGGGSYEQFF.

This clone was picked up one time. V gene TRBV7-9 combines with J gene TRBJ2-7, with D possibly matching TRBD1 (6 bases). CDR3 length: 14 residues. Trimming took off 7 bases at V and 4 bases at J, with 17 bases between the two ends. Germline CDR1 is SEHNR and CDR2 is FQNEAQ (reference sequence). CDR3 bases: TGTGCCAGCACCGGCCCAGGACAGAGATACGAGCAGTACTTC. This encodes CASTGPGQRYEQYF.

The J gene is TRBJ2-4, the V gene TRBV19; weak D call: TRBD2 (6 bases). The germline V gene has CDR1 LNHDA and CDR2 SQIVND (reference sequence). V was clipped by 3 bases and J by 8 bases, with 11 bases between them. This CDR3 spans 13 amino acids. The CDR3 loop reads CASSIRRGDIQYF. CDR3 sequence (DNA): TGTGCCAGTAGTATCCGGCGGGGAGACATTCAGTACTTC.

V is TRBV28 and J is TRBJ1-5, with TRBD1 matching over 11 bases. The CDR3 runs to 11 residues. V trimming: 5 bases; J trimming: 15 bases; junction bases outside the gene matches: 3. CDR1 is MDHEN, CDR2 SYDVKM, per germline. The chain's CDR3 is CASSPGTGGHF. As DNA, the CDR3 is TGTGCCAGCAGTCCCGGGACAGGGGGGCATTTT.

This clone has just a few counts. The chain uses TRBV21-1 and TRBJ2-7; the table names TRBD2, a call not compared with the DNA. TRBV21-1 is assigned pseudogene status. This CDR3 comprises 18 residues. This CDR3 is CASSKLALAGGHYYEQYF. The CDR3 coding sequence is TGTGCCAGCAGCAAATTGGCACTAGCGGGAGGGCATTACTACGAGCAGTACTTC.

This clone was detected only a few times. The chain links TRBV18 to TRBJ2-7, with 8 bases matching TRBD1. Per germline, CDR1 KGHSH and CDR2 LQKENI. The CDR3 is 15 residues long. The junction had 8 bases not matched to a gene; V was cut back by 4 bases and J by 3 bases. Here the CDR3 DNA reads TGTGCCAGCTCACTCGGAGGACAGGGTTACTACGAGCAGTACTTC. Translating it yields CASSLGGQGYYEQYF.

The chain joins TRBV7-2 to TRBJ2-2; D remains unclear. The CDR3 runs 13 residues. Germline CDR1 SGHTA, CDR2 FQGNSA. Trimming shortened V by 5 bases and J by 6 bases, and 10 bases separated the two germline ends. CDR3 coding DNA: TGTGCCAGCAGCCCCGCCGGGTCCGGGGAGCTGTTTTTT. It specifies CASSPAGSGELFF.

The chain couples TRBV7-8 to TRBJ1-5; 9 bases agree with TRBD1. CDR1 and CDR2 (germline): SGHVS, FQNEAQ. The CDR3 is made up of 15 amino acids. The J segment lost 4 bases and the V segment lost 4 bases, leaving 5 bases of the junction unmatched. The CDR3 region has the DNA TGTGCCAGCAGCTCCTGGGACAGGGAAAATCAGCCCCAGCATTTT. It is translated as CASSSWDRENQPQHF.

The chain combines TRBV27 with TRBJ1-1, with D unclear. V lost 2 bases, J lost 1 base, and 5 bases lay in between. The germline V gene has CDR1 MNHEY and CDR2 SMNVEV (reference sequence). The CDR3 spans 13 residues. DNA of the CDR3: TGTGCCAGCAGTTTAGCTAGGAACACTGAAGCTTTCTTT. Its translation: CASSLARNTEAFF.

The gene calls are TRBV27 and TRBJ1-4; 9 bases fit TRBD1. J lost 7 bases, V lost 4 bases, and 7 bases had no gene match. The germline CDR1 and CDR2 sequences are MNHEY and SMNVEV (reference sequence). The CDR3 spans 15 residues. CDR3 protein: CASSSTGTGSEKLFF. DNA of the CDR3: TGTGCCAGCAGTTCAACCGGGACAGGGTCTGAAAAACTGTTTTTT.

This clone has only a few counts. V is TRBV7-8 and J is TRBJ2-7, with 10 bases aligning to TRBD2. The CDR3 extends over 15 amino acids. Looked up from germline, CDR1 is SGHVS and CDR2 is FQNEAQ. V dropped 3 bases and J dropped 3; count of bases not matched to a gene: 5. Here the CDR3 DNA reads TGTGCCAGCAGCTTGCGACTAGCGGGTCTCTACGAGCAGTACTTC. This codes for CASSLRLAGLYEQYF.

The chain carries TRBV5-5 and TRBJ1-2, with 7 bases lining up with TRBD1. J gave up 8 bases and V 6 bases, and 13 bases lay outside the gene matches. Germline V gene data show CDR1 as SGHKS and CDR2 as YYEKEE (reference sequence). The CDR3 is made up of 14 amino acids. The CDR3 DNA sequence: TGTGCCAGCAACCGGTGGGACAGTCCCTCCGGCTACACCTTC. Protein sequence: CASNRWDSPSGYTF.

In DNA form, the CDR3 reads TGTGCCAGTAGTATCCAGCGGGACTACAATGAGCAGTTCTTC. This encodes CASSIQRDYNEQFF. The rearrangement links TRBV19 to TRBJ2-1, with TRBD2 identical over 7 bases. CDR3 size: 14 residues. Germline V gene sequence: CDR1 LNHDA, CDR2 SQIVND (reference sequence). V trimming: 3 bases; J trimming: 3 bases; junction bases outside the gene matches: 2.

The chain recombines TRBV27 with TRBJ1-5; 9 nucleotides agree with TRBD1. The junction had 9 bases not matched to a gene; V was cut back by 6 bases and J by 6 bases. CDR1 is MNHEY and CDR2 is SMNVEV in the germline V gene (reference sequence). This CDR3 spans 15 amino acids. This chain's CDR3 is CASRKTGTGTQPQHF. CDR3 DNA sequence: TGTGCCAGCAGAAAAACCGGGACAGGGACTCAGCCCCAGCATTTT.

The rearrangement uses TRBV10-2 and TRBJ1-2, with D unresolved. This CDR3 spans 14 amino acids. The V and J ends lost 0 bases and 3 bases respectively, with 8 bases between them. Looked up from germline, CDR1 is WSHSY and CDR2 is SAAADI. CDR3 sequence (DNA): TGCGCCAGCAGTGAGTCTCCGGCGGACTATGGCTACACCTTC. This encodes CASSESPADYGYTF.

The chain uses TRBV19 and TRBJ2-5; tentative D call: TRBD1 (5 bases). V lost 6 bases to trimming and J lost 5 bases, with 22 bases between them. The germline CDR1 and CDR2 sequences are LNHDA and SQIVND (reference sequence). The CDR3 is 16 amino acids. The CDR3 DNA reads TGTGCCAGTAGCCCCCAGCGTGGGGCGTCAAGGGAGACCCAGTACTTC. This codes for CASSPQRGASRETQYF.

The CDR3 DNA reads as TGTGCCTCCGATAAGTTAGCTAGCAATCAGCCCCAGCATTTT. Translated: CASDKLASNQPQHF. This sequence joins TRBV19 and TRBJ1-5; D is undetermined. This CDR3 has 14 residues. Germline V lookup: CDR1 LNHDA, CDR2 SQIVND (reference sequence). The ends were cut back, 11 bases at V and 0 bases at J, with 14 bases in the middle.

The rearrangement joins TRBV27 to TRBJ2-7; 12 nucleotides align to TRBD1. Germline values: CDR1 MNHEY, CDR2 SMNVEV (reference sequence). The CDR3 spans 15 residues. Trimming took 8 bases from V and 7 from J; bases not matched to a gene: 12. DNA of the CDR3: TGTGCCAGCTGGGACCCGGGACAGGGGGCGTGGGAGCAGTACTTC. Translating it yields CASWDPGQGAWEQYF.

The rearrangement uses TRBV5-1 and TRBJ2-7; TRBD2 agrees at 8 bases. The CDR3 extends over 15 amino acids. Germline V gene lookup returns CDR1 SGHRS and CDR2 YFSETQ. V lost 0 bases, J lost 0 bases, and 2 bases stayed unmatched. The CDR3 region is CASSLAGGDSYEQYF. CDR3 bases: TGCGCCAGCAGCTTGGCGGGGGGGGACTCCTACGAGCAGTACTTC.

There are a few counts of this clone. The chain uses TRBV29-1 and TRBJ1-1; D is uncertain. Germline V gene data show CDR1 as SQVTM and CDR2 as ANQGSEA. With 3 bases removed from V and 0 bases from J, the gap between germline ends came to 8 bases. CDR3 length equals 13 residues. The CDR3 reads CSVEEDMNTEAFF. The CDR3 coding sequence is TGCAGCGTTGAGGAGGATATGAACACTGAAGCTTTCTTT.

The chain couples TRBV9 to TRBJ2-7; D may be TRBD2 (7 bases). Trimming stripped 3 bases from V and 7 bases from J, with 11 bases between. Germline assignment: CDR1 SGDLS and CDR2 YYNGEE. This CDR3 is 12 amino acids long. In DNA form, the CDR3 reads TGTGCCAGCAGCGCTGAGGGGGGGGAGCAGTACTTC. Protein sequence: CASSAEGGEQYF.